This record covers a single T cell receptor (beta chain). Its specific antigen is unknown. Base qualities are not at hand, and no much larger clone is one base apart. Sample treatment or condition, as interpreted from the label and publication: in vitro stimulation with specific CMV peptide epitopes to enrich CMV-specific T cells. The sequencer listed for this sample is Illumina HiSeq 1500. TCRdb itself trimmed the public reads at Q25 with fastp, ran MiXCR and retained productive beta chains. For every CDR3 protein sequence, its rows merge into one entry that carries the most common genes and DNA. For this sample there are approximately 910,000 distinct CDR3 sequences; approximately 32% appear just once. 13% of the sample belongs to the ten largest clones. This entry belongs to a study of T cell repertoires in cytomegalovirus infection (dated by TCRdb to about 2019). General notes on the study: The peptide stimulations were aimed at well-studied HLA-B-restricted epitopes as well as recently identified HLA-C-restricted CMV epitopes, whose presentation resists viral immunomodulation. Donor HLA type was relevant to the analysis, as public TCR beta signatures indicated carriage of CMV infection together with the matching HLA type. Beyond this particular receptor, the publication reports: The ex vivo response was dominated by HLA-C-restricted CMV-specific TCR beta clonotypes, which also provided the single most frequent clonotype in two of eight donors. Cumulative frequency of public TCR beta family members discriminated carriers of CMV infection plus the relevant HLA type in this cohort and an independent approximately 340-donor cohort.

For CDR1 and CDR2, the germline V gene (reference sequence) lists LNHDA and SQIVND. From its cysteine to its phenylalanine, the CDR3 spans 13 amino acids. The retained sequence is limited to the CDR3, 39 bases, with the frame set at the first base. V trim: 8 bases; J trim: 3 bases; unmatched bases: 6. The source material was cultured CD8+ T cells from PBMCs, sampled from culture after CMV antigen stimulation. This clonotype originated in a human donor in good health (CMV status not recorded). Some clones in this sample may be carry-over from other donors' samples. Rearrangement joined TRBV19 to TRBJ1-1; TRBD1 lines up with 7 middle nucleotides. CDR3 sequence: CASRGTAYTEAFF. The base sequence is TGTGCCAGTCGGGGGACAGCCTACACTGAAGCTTTCTTT.